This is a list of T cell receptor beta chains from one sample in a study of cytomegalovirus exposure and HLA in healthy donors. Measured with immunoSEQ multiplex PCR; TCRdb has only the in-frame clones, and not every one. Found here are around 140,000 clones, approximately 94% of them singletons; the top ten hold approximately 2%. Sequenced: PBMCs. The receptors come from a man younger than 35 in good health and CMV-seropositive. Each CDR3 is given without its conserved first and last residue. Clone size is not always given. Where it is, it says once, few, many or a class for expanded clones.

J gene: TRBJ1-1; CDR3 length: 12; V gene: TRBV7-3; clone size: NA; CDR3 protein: ASSLTGAGTEAF
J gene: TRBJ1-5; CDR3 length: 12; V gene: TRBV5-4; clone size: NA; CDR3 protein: ASSLVPGMQPQH
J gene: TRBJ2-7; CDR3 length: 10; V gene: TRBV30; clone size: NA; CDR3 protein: ALGGGSYEQY
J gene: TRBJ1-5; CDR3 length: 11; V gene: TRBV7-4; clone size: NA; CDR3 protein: ASSPPLPQPQH
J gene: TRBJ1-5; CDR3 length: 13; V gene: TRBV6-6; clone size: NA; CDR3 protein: ASSYMTGRHQPQH
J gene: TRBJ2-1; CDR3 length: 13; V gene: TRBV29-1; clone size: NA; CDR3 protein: SVRSGLGGYNEQF
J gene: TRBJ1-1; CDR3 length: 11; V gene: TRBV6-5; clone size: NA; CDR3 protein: ASSYGLWTEAF
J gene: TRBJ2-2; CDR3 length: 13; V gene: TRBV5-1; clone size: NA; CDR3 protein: ASSLTSGYTGELF
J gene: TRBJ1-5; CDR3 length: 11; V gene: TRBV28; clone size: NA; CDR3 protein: ASVQGSNQPQH
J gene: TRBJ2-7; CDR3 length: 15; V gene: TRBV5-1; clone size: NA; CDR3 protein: ASSVGQITLITYEQY
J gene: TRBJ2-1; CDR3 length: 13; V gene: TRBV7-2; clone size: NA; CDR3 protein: ASSLLSGRAREQF
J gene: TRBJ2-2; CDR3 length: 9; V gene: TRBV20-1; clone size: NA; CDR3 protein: SASGTGELF
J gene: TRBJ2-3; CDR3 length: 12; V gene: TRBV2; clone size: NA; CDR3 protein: ASTPGRGGNTQY
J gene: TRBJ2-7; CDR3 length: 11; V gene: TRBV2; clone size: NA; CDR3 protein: ASNEGGSYEQY
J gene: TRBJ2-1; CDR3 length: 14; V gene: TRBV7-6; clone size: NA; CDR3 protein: ASSSSAGGVDNEQF
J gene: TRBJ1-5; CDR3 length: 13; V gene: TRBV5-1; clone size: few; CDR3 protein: ASSFGDNSNQPQH
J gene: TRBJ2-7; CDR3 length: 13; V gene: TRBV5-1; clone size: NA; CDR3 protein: ASSHRTGGPYEQY
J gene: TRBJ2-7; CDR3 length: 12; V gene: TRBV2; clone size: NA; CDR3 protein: ASSVSSGSTEQY
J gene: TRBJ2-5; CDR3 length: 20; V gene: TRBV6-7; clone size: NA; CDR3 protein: ASKTPSGLAGGRSPDQETQY
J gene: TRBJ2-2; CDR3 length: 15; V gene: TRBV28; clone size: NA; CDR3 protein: ASSSGLSGSMTGELF
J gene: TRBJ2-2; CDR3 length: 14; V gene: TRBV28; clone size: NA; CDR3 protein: ASSLGLADYTGELF
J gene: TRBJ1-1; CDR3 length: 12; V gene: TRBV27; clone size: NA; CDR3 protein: ASSQQGGSTEAF
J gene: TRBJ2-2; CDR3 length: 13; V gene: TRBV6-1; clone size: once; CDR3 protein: ASRYIAVNTGELF
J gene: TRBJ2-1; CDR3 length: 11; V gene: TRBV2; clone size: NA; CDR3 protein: ASTVGLAGGKF
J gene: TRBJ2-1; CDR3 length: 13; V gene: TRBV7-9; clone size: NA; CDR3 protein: ASSRGLAGYNEQF
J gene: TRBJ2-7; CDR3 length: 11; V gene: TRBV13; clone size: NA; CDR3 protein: ASKPRGAGEQY
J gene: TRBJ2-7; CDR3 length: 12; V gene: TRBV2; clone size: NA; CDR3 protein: ASKRAGGPYEQY
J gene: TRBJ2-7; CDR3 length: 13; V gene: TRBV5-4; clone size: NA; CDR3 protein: ASSAQTSGSYEQY
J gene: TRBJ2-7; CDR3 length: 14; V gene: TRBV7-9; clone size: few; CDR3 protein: ASSPRTGGLPAEQY
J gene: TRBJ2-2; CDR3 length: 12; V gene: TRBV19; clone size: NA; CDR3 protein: ASRSGQFAGELF
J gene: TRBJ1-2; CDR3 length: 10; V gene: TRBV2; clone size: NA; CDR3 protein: ASSGTNYGYT
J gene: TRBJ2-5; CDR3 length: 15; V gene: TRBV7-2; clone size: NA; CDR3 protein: ASSLGVLAGYQETQY
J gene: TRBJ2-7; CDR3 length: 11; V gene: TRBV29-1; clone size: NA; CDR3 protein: SVDGQGTGEQY